This T cell receptor (beta chain) derives from a study of cytomegalovirus exposure and HLA in healthy donors. Primers included in the PCR were 60 Vbeta and 13 Jbeta primers. The method was immunoSEQ multiplex PCR; TCRdb's version includes in-frame clones alone and lacks a portion of them. The table has under 70,000 clones, 82% seen once. V lost 0 bases and J 4 bases, leaving 13 bases between the germline ends. Germline CDR1 SGHNT, CDR2 YYREEE (reference sequence). The CDR3 totals 15 residues. The sequenced sample was PBMCs. The clonotype was recovered from a man aged 45-65 years in good health and CMV-seronegative. The chain is built from TRBV5-4 and TRBJ2-5; maybe TRBD2 (5 bases). CDR3 DNA sequence: TGTGCCAGCAGCTTGGTCGGGCAGGCGGGAGAGACCCAGTACTTC. It specifies CASSLVGQAGETQYF.